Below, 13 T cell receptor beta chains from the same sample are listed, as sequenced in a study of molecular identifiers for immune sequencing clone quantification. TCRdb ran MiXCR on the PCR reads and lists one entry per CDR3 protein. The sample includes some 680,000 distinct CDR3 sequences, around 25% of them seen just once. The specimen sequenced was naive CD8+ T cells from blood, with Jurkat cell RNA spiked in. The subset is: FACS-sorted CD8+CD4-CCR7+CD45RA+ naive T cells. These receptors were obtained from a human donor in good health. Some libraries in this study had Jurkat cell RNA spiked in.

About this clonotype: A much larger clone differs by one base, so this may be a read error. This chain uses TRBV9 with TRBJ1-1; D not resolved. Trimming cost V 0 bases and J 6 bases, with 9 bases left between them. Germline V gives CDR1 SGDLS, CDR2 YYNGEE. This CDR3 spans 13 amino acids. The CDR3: CASSVVGSPEAFF. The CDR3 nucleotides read TGTGCCAGCAGCGTAGTCGGATCGCCTGAAGCTTTCTTT.

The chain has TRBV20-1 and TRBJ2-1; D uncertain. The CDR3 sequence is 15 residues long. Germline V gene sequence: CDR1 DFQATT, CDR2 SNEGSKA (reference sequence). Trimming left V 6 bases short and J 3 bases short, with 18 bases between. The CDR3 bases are TGCAGTGCGTTCCCCCCCAGATCTCACTACAATGAGCAGTTCTTC. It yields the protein CSAFPPRSHYNEQFF.

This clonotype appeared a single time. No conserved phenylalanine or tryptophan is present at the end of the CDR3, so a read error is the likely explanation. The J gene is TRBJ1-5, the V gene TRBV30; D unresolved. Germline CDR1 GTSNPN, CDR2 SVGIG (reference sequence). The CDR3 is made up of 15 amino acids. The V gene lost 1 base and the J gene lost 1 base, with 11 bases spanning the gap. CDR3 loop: CAWSDGATSNQPQHS. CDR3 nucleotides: TGTGCCTGGAGTGACGGTGCAACAAGCAATCAGCCCCAGCATTCT.

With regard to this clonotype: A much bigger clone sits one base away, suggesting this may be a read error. The CDR3 region has the DNA TGTGCCACCTCTCGTGGGGTCTTGCAGTTCTTC. Encoded protein: CATSRGVLQFF. The chain links TRBV24-1 to TRBJ2-1; D gene ambiguous. This CDR3 has 11 amino acids. With 9 bases removed from V and 12 bases from J, the gap between germline ends came to 14 bases. Per the germline V gene, CDR1 is KGHDR and CDR2 is SFDVKD.

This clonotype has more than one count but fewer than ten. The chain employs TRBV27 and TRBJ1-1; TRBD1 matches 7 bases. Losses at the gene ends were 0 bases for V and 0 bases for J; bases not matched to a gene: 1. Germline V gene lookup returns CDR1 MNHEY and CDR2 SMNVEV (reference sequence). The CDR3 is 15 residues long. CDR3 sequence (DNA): TGTGCCAGCAGTTTATCCAGGGGGATGAACACTGAAGCTTTCTTT. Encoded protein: CASSLSRGMNTEAFF.

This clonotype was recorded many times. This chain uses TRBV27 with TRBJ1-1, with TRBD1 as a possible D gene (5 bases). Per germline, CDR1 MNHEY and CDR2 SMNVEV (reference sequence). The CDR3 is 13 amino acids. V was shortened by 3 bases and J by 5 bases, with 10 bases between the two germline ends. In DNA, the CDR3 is TGTGCCAGCAGTTTCGAGGGGAGTACTGAAGCTTTCTTT. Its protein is CASSFEGSTEAFF.

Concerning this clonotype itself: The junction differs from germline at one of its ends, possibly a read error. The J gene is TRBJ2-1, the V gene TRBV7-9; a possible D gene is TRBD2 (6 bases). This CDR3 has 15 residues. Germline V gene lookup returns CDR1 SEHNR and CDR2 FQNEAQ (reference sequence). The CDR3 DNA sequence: TGTGCCAGCAGCGCCGACGGGAGCTCCTTCAATGAGCAGTTCTTC. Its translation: CASSADGSSFNEQFF. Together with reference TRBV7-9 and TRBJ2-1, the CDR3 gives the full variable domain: DTGVSQNPRHKITKRGQNVTFRCDPISEHNRLYWYRQTLGQGPEFLTYFQNEAQLEKSRLLSDRFSAERPKGSFSTLEIQRTEQGDSAMYLCASSADGSSFNEQFFGPGTRLTVL.

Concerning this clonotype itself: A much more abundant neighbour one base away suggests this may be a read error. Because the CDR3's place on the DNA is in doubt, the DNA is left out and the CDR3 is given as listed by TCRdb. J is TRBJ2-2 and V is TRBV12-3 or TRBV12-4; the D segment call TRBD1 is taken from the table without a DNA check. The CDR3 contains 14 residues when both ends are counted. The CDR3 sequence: CASSSSGRTGELFF.

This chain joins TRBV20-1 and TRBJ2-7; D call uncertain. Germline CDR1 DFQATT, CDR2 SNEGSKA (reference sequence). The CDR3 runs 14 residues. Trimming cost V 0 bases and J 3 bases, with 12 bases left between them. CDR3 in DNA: TGCAGTGCTAGAGAAGGGCTACCACGCTACGAGCAGTACTTC. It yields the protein CSAREGLPRYEQYF.

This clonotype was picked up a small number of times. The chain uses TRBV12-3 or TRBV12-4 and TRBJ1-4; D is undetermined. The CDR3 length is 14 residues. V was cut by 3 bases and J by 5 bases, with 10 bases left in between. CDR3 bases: TGTGCCAGCAGTTTGGGGTTTTCAAATGAAAAACTGTTTTTT. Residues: CASSLGFSNEKLFF.

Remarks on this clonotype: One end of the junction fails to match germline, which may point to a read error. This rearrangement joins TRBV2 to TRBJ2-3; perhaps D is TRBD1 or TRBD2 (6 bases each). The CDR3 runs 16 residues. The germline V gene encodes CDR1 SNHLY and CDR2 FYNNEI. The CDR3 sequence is CASSEGPRGPTNTQYF. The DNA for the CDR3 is TGTGCCAGCAGTGAAGGGCCCCGGGGGCCCACAAATACGCAGTATTTT.

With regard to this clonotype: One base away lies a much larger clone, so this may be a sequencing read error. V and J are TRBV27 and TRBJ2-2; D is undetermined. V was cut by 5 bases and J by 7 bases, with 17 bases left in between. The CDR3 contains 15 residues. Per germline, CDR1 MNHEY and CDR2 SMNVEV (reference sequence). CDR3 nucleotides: TGTGCCAGCAGTCTTGGTCTCGCCCAAATCGGGGAGCTGTTTTTT. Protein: CASSLGLAQIGELFF.

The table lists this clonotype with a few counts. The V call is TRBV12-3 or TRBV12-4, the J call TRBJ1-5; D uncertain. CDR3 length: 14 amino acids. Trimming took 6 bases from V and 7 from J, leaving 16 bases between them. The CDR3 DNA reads TGTGCCAGCAGCCAAGGTGGGGTGTTACAGCCCCAGCATTTT. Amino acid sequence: CASSQGGVLQPQHF.